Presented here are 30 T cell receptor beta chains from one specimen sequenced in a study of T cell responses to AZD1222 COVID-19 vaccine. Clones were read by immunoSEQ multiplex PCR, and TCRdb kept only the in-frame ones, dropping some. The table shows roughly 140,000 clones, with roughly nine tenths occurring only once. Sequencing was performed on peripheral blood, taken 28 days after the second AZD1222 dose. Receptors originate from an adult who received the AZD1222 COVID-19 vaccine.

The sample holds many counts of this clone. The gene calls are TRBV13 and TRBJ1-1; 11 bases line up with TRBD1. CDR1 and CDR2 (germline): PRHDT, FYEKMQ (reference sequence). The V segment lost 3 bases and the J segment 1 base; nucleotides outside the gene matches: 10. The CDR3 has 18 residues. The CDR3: CASSFWTGGQKGNTEAFF. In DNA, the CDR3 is TGTGCCAGCAGCTTCTGGACAGGGGGCCAGAAAGGGAACACTGAAGCTTTCTTT.

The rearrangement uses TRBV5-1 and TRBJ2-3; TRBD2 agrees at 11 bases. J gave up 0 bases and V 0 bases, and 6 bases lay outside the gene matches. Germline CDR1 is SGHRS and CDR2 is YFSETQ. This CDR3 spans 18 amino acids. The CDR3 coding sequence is TGCGCCAGCAGCTTGGTCGCTAGCGGGGGGCTTAGCACAGATACGCAGTATTTT. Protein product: CASSLVASGGLSTDTQYF.

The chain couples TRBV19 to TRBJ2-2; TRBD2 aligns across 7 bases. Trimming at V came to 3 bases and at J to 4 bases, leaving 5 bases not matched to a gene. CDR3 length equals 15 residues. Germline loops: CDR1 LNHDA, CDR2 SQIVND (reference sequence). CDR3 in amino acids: CASSIGGGGTGELFF. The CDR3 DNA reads TGTGCCAGTAGTATCGGTGGGGGGGGCACCGGGGAGCTGTTTTTT.

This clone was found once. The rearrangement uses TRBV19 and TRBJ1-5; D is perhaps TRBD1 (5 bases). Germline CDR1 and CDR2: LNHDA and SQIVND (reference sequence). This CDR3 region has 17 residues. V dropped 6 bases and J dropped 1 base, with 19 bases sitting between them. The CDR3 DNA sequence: TGTGCCAGTAGACCTTATATAGGGGCGGCGAGCAATCAGCCCCAGCATTTT. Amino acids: CASRPYIGAASNQPQHF. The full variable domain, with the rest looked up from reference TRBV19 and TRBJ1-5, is DGGITQSPKYLFRKEGQNVTLSCEQNLNHDAMYWYRQDPGQGLRLIYYSQIVNDFQKGDIAEGYSVSREKKESFPLTVTSAQKNPTAFYLCASRPYIGAASNQPQHFGDGTRLSIL.

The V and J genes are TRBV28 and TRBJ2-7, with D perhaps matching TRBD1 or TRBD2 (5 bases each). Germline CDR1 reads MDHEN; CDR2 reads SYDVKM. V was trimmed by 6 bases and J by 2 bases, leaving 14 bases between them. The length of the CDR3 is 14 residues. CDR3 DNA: TGTGCCAGCAGATCCCGGGACGGAACCTACGAGCAGTACTTC. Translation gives CASRSRDGTYEQYF.

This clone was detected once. Here the CDR3 reads CASGPGQGRDTQYF. For the CDR3, the DNA is TGTGCTAGTGGGCCGGGACAGGGGAGAGATACGCAGTATTTT. The genes are TRBV12-5 and TRBJ2-3; 10 positions agree with TRBD1. Unmatched junction bases numbered 5, after V lost 6 bases and J lost 5 bases. The CDR3 totals 14 residues. Germline V gene sequence: CDR1 LGHNT, CDR2 FRNRAP.

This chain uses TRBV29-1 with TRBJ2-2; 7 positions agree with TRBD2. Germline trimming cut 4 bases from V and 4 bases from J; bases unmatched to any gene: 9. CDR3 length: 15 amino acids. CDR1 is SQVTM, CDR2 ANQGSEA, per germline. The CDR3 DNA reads TGCAGCGTTGTAAGAGGCGCGGGAGTCACCGGGGAGCTGTTTTTT. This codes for CSVVRGAGVTGELFF.

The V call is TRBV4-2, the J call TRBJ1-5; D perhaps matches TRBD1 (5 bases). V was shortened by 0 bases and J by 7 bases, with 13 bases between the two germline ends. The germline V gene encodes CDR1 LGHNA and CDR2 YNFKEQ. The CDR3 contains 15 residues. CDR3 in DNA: TGTGCCAGCAGCCAAGATGGGCAGGGCCTACAGCCCCAGCATTTT. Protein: CASSQDGQGLQPQHF.

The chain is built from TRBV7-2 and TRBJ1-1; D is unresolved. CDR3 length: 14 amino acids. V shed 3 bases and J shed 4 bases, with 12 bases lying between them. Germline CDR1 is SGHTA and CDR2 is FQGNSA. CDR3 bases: TGTGCCAGCAGCTTGAGTGGTTTTGTCACTGAAGCTTTCTTT. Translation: CASSLSGFVTEAFF.

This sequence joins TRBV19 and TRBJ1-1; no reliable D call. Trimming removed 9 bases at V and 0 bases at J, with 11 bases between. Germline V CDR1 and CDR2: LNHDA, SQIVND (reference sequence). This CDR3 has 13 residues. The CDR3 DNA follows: TGTGCCAGCGGCGGGATTCTGAACACTGAAGCTTTCTTT. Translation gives CASGGILNTEAFF.

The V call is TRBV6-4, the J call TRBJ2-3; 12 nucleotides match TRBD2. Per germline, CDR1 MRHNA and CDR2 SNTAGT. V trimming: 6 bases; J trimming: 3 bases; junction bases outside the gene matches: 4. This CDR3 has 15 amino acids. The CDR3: CASSPSGGATDTQYF. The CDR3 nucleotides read TGTGCCAGCAGCCCTAGCGGGGGGGCTACAGATACGCAGTATTTT.

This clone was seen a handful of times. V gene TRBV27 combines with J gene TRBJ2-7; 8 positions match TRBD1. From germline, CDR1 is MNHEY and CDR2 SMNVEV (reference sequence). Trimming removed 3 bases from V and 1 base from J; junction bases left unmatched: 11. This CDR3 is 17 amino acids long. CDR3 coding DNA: TGTGCCAGCAGTTTCTTTCTTCCGGGACAGGCTTCCTACGAGCAGTACTTC. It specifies CASSFFLPGQASYEQYF.

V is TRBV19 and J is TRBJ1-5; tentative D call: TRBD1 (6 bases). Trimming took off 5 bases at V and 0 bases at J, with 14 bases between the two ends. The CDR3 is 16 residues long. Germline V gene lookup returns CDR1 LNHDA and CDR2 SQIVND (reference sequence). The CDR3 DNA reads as TGTGCCAGTAGTGAGGGAGGGGGAAATAGCAATCAGCCCCAGCATTTT. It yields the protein CASSEGGGNSNQPQHF.

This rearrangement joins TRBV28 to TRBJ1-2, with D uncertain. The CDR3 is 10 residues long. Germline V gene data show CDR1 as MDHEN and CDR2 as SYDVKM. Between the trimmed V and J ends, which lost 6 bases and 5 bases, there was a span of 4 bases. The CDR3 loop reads CASRFYGYTF. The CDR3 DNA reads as TGTGCCAGCAGATTTTATGGCTACACCTTC.

The CDR3 sequence: CASSLGPHWDALRNEQFF. The CDR3 DNA follows: TGTGCCAGCAGTTTAGGCCCCCATTGGGACGCACTACGGAATGAGCAGTTCTTC. The rearrangement uses TRBV27 and TRBJ2-1; D is perhaps TRBD1 or TRBD2 (5 bases each). Germline V lookup: CDR1 MNHEY, CDR2 SMNVEV (reference sequence). V was trimmed by 2 bases and J by 7 bases, leaving 24 bases between them. This CDR3 comprises 18 residues.

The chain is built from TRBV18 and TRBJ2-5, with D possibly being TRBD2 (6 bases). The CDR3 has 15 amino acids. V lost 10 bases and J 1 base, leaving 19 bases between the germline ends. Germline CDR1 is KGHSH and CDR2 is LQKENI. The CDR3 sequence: CATHHGGSGQETQYF. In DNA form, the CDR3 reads TGTGCCACCCACCACGGGGGTAGTGGCCAAGAGACCCAGTACTTC.

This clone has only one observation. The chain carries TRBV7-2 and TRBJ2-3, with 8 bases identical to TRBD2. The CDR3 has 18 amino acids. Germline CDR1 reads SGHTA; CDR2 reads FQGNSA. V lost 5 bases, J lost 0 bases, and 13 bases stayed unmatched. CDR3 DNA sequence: TGTGCCAGCAGCCAGGGACTAGGGGGGGGGTCAAGCACAGATACGCAGTATTTT. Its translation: CASSQGLGGGSSTDTQYF. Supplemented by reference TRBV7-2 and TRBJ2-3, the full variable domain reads GAGVSQSPSNKVTEKGKDVELRCDPISGHTALYWYRQSLGQGLEFLIYFQGNSAPDKSGLPSDRFSAERTGGSVSTLTIQRTQQEDSAVYLCASSQGLGGGSSTDTQYFGPGTRLTVL.

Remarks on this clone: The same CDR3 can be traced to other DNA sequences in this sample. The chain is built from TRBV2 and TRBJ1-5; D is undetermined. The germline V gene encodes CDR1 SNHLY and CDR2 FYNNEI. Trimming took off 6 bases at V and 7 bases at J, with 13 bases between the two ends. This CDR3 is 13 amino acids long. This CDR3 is CASRARLNQPQHF. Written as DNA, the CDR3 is TGTGCCAGCAGGGCCCGGCTTAACCAGCCCCAGCATTTT.

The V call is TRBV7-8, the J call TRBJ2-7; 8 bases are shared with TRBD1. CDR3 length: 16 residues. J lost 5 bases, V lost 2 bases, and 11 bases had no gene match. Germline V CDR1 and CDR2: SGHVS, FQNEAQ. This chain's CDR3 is CASSLTTGALPNEQYF. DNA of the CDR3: TGTGCCAGCAGCTTAACGACAGGGGCGCTTCCTAACGAGCAGTACTTC.

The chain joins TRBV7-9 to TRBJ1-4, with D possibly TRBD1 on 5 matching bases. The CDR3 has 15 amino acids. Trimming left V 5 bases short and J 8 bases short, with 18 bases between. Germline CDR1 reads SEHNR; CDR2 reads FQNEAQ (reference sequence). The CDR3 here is CASSPTPGVPEKLFF. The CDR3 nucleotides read TGTGCCAGCAGCCCCACTCCGGGGGTTCCCGAAAAACTGTTTTTT.

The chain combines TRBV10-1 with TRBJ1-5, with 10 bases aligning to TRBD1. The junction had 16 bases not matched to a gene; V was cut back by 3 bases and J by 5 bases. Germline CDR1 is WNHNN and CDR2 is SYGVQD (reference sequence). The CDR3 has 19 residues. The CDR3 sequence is CASSEGTGEAGRHYQPQHF. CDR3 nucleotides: TGCGCCAGCAGTGAAGGGACAGGGGAGGCCGGACGCCATTATCAGCCCCAGCATTTT.

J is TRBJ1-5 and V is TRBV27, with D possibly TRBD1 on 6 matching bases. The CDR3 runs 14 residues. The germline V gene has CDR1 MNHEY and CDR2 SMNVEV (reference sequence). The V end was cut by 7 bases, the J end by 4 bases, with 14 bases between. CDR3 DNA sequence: TGTGCCAGCAAAGGGGGGTCAGGGAATCAGCCCCAGCATTTT. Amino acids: CASKGGSGNQPQHF.

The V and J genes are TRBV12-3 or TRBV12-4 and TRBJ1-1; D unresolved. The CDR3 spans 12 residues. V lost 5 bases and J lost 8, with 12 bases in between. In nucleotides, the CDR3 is TGTGCCAGCAGTCCCGGGCGATCAGAAGCTTTCTTT. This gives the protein CASSPGRSEAFF.

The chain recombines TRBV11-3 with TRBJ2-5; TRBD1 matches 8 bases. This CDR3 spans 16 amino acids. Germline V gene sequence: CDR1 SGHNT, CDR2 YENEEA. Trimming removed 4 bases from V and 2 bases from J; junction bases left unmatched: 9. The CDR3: CASSSRQGKGQETQYF. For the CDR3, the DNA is TGTGCCAGCAGCTCACGACAGGGGAAAGGTCAAGAGACCCAGTACTTC.

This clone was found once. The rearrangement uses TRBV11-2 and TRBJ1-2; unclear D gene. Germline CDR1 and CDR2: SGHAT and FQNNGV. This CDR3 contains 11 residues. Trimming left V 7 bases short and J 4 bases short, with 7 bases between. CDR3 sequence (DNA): TGTGCCAGCACCCCCGGCTATGGCTACACCTTC. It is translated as CASTPGYGYTF.

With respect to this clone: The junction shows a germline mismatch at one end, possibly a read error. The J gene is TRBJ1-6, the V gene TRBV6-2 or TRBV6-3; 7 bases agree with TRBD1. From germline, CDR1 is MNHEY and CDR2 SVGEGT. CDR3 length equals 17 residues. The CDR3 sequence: CASSRTGTASFNSPLHF. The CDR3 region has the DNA TGTGCCAGCAGTCGGACAGGAACTGCTTCCTTTAATTCACCCCTCCACTTT.

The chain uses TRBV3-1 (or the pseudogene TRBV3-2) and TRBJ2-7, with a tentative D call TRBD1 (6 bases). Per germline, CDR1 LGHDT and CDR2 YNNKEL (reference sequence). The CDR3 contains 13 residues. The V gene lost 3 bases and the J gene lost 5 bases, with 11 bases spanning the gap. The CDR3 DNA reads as TGTGCCAGCAGCCAGGGGGCGCGGAACGAGCAGTACTTC. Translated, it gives CASSQGARNEQYF.

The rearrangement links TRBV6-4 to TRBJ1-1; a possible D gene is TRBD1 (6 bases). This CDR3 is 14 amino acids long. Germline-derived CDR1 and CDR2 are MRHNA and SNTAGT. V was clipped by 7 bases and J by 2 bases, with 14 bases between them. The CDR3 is CASTLDRQNTEAFF. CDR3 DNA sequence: TGTGCCAGCACTTTAGACAGGCAAAACACTGAAGCTTTCTTT.

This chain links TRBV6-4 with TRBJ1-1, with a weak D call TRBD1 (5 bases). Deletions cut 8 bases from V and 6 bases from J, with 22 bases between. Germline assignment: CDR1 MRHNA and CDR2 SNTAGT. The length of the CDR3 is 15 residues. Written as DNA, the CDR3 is TGTGCCAGCCTAAAAGAGGCAGGGCTGAGGGCTGAAGCTTTCTTT. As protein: CASLKEAGLRAEAFF.

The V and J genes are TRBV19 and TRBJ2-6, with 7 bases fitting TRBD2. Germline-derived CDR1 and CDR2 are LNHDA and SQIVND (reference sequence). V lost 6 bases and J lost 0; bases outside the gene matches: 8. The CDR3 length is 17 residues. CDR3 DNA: TGTGCCAGTAGCCGGGCTAGCGGAAGCTCTGGGGCCAACGTCCTGACTTTC. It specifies CASSRASGSSGANVLTF.